A selection of T cell receptor beta chains follows, all from one sample in a study of blood T cells in healthy people across ages. A single record per CDR3 protein comes from TCRdb applying MiXCR to the 5' RACE reads. This table has about 810,000 distinct CDR3 sequences, roughly 34% appearing once. The sequenced material came from blood. Every receptor here comes from a man between 18 and 35 years old in good health. Both conserved end residues are part of each CDR3. D genes are given only for firm matches. Not every row has a clone size; where given, it reads once, few, many or a size class.

D: -; size: -; J: TRBJ2-4; V: TRBV28; CDR3: CASSIKGKLPKNIQYF; DNA: TGTGCCAGCAGCATTAAGGGAAAGCTCCCCAAAAACATTCAGTACTTC
D: -; size: few; J: TRBJ1-2; V: TRBV4-2; CDR3: CASAESGTFYTF; DNA: TGTGCCAGCGCCGAGTCCGGGACATTCTACACCTTC
D: -; size: -; J: TRBJ2-7; V: TRBV6-5; CDR3: CASTFSGEQYF; DNA: TGTGCCAGCACCTTCTCGGGTGAGCAGTACTTC
D: TRBD1; size: -; J: TRBJ2-1; V: TRBV3-1; CDR3: CASSQVGQGKNEQFF; DNA: TGTGCCAGCAGCCAAGTGGGACAGGGTAAGAATGAGCAGTTCTTC
D: -; size: few; J: TRBJ2-7; V: TRBV3-1; CDR3: CASSQDPGPDEQYF; DNA: TGTGCCAGCAGCCAAGATCCGGGGCCGGACGAGCAGTACTTC
D: TRBD1; size: few; J: TRBJ1-2; V: TRBV29-1; CDR3: CSARTGNRNYGYTF; DNA: TGCAGCGCTAGGACAGGGAATAGAAACTATGGCTACACCTTC
D: TRBD1; size: few; J: TRBJ2-1; V: TRBV4-1; CDR3: CASSQEVTGDNRYNEQFF; DNA: TGCGCCAGCAGCCAAGAAGTGACAGGGGATAACCGATACAATGAGCAGTTCTTC
D: -; size: -; J: TRBJ1-5; V: TRBV5-1; CDR3: CASSSGTRGQPQHF; DNA: TGCGCCAGCAGTTCCGGGACAAGGGGGCAGCCCCAGCATTTT
D: -; size: -; J: TRBJ2-3; V: TRBV27; CDR3: CASNLGQTDTQYF; DNA: TGTGCCAGCAATTTAGGGCAGACAGATACGCAGTATTTT
D: TRBD2; size: many; J: TRBJ2-1; V: TRBV9; CDR3: CASSVASGGYNEQFF; DNA: TGTGCCAGCAGCGTGGCTAGCGGGGGTTACAATGAGCAGTTCTTC
D: -; size: few; J: TRBJ2-2; V: TRBV6-2/TRBV6-3; CDR3: CASSYKGDTGELFF; DNA: TGTGCCAGCAGTTACAAAGGGGACACCGGGGAGCTGTTTTTT
D: -; size: -; J: TRBJ1-5; V: TRBV15; CDR3: CATSRKRTGSNQPQHF; DNA: TGTGCCACCAGCAGGAAACGAACAGGGAGCAATCAGCCCCAGCATTTT
D: -; size: many; J: TRBJ2-3; V: TRBV4-3; CDR3: CASSQSRASDTQYF; DNA: TGCGCCAGCAGCCAGAGCAGGGCCTCAGATACGCAGTATTTT
D: TRBD1; size: few; J: TRBJ1-4; V: TRBV12-3/TRBV12-4; CDR3: CASSFWDRGEKLFF; DNA: TGTGCCAGCAGTTTCTGGGACAGGGGCGAAAAACTGTTTTTT
D: -; size: many; J: TRBJ1-1; V: TRBV29-1; CDR3: CSAEGTEAFF; DNA: TGCAGCGCCGAGGGCACTGAAGCTTTCTTT
D: -; size: -; J: TRBJ1-6; V: TRBV12-3/TRBV12-4; CDR3: CASRAGHPNSLLHF; DNA: TGTGCCAGCAGAGCGGGCCACCCTAATTCACTCCTCCACTTT
D: TRBD1; size: -; J: TRBJ2-1; V: TRBV5-1; CDR3: CASSLQGARSYNEQFF; DNA: TGCGCCAGCAGCCTTCAGGGGGCTCGGTCCTACAATGAGCAGTTCTTC
D: TRBD1; size: -; J: TRBJ2-7; V: TRBV20-1; CDR3: CSARGRGQGVLEQYF; DNA: TGCAGTGCTAGAGGTAGGGGACAGGGTGTCCTCGAGCAGTACTTC
D: TRBD2; size: many; J: TRBJ2-5; V: TRBV15; CDR3: CATSSSLASETQYF; DNA: TGTGCCACCAGCAGCTCACTAGCGTCAGAGACCCAGTACTTC
D: TRBD1; size: once; J: TRBJ1-2; V: TRBV7-9; CDR3: CARISRGHGYTF; DNA: TGTGCCAGGATCTCCAGGGGGCATGGCTACACCTTC
D: TRBD1; size: few; J: TRBJ2-4; V: TRBV4-2; CDR3: CASSQDGAGGSPPYF; DNA: TGTGCCAGCAGCCAAGATGGGGCAGGGGGATCCCCGCCGTACTTC
D: -; size: few; J: TRBJ1-1; V: TRBV6-2/TRBV6-3; CDR3: CASRPLGTNTEAFF; DNA: TGTGCCAGCAGACCGTTAGGAACCAACACTGAAGCTTTCTTT
D: TRBD1; size: -; J: TRBJ2-3; V: TRBV20-1; CDR3: CSAGAGTGGLSTDTQYF; DNA: TGCAGTGCTGGGGCCGGGACAGGGGGCCTTAGCACAGATACGCAGTATTTT
D: -; size: few; J: TRBJ1-4; V: TRBV30; CDR3: CAWSSAGKSEKLFF; DNA: TGTGCCTGGAGTTCGGCAGGGAAGTCGGAAAAACTGTTTTTT
D: -; size: few; J: TRBJ1-5; V: TRBV6-2/TRBV6-3; CDR3: CASSYSQDSLNQPQHF; DNA: TGTGCCAGCAGTTACTCCCAGGACAGTCTCAATCAGCCCCAGCATTTT
D: -; size: -; J: TRBJ2-5; V: TRBV7-2; CDR3: CTSSRGSRETQYF; DNA: TGCACCAGCAGCCGGGGGTCTAGGGAGACCCAGTACTTC
D: -; size: -; J: TRBJ1-2; V: TRBV6-1; CDR3: CASSDQEPNYGYTF; DNA: TGTGCCAGCAGTGACCAGGAGCCTAACTATGGCTACACCTTC
D: -; size: many; J: TRBJ1-6; V: TRBV12-3/TRBV12-4; CDR3: CASSLAPGVKNSPLHF; DNA: TGTGCCAGCAGTTTGGCTCCGGGTGTAAAAAATTCACCCCTCCACTTT
D: TRBD2; size: -; J: TRBJ2-1; V: TRBV4-1; CDR3: CASSLISGGQRSYTEQFF; DNA: TGCGCCAGCAGCCTTATTAGCGGGGGGCAACGCTCCTACACTGAGCAGTTCTTC
D: TRBD1; size: few; J: TRBJ1-2; V: TRBV10-3; CDR3: CAISAVGQGYYGYTF; DNA: TGTGCCATCAGTGCGGTCGGACAGGGATACTATGGCTACACCTTC
D: TRBD1; size: few; J: TRBJ1-1; V: TRBV2; CDR3: CASSPRTGRGTEAFF; DNA: TGTGCCAGCAGTCCTCGGACAGGCCGGGGAACTGAAGCTTTCTTT
D: -; size: -; J: TRBJ2-7; V: TRBV6-5; CDR3: CASSYSIRAFSYEQYF; DNA: TGTGCCAGCAGTTACTCGATCCGAGCATTCTCCTACGAGCAGTACTTC
D: -; size: -; J: TRBJ2-3; V: TRBV9; CDR3: CASSGLVGTDTQYF; DNA: TGTGCCAGCAGCGGCCTCGTGGGCACAGATACGCAGTATTTT
D: -; size: -; J: TRBJ2-3; V: TRBV12-3/TRBV12-4; CDR3: CASKQGTDTQYF; DNA: TGTGCCAGCAAACAGGGCACAGATACGCAGTATTTT
D: TRBD1; size: -; J: TRBJ2-1; V: TRBV4-2; CDR3: CASSQGTGTSYEQFF; DNA: TGTGCCAGCAGCCAAGGGACAGGGACCTCCTACGAGCAGTTCTTC
D: TRBD2; size: few; J: TRBJ2-3; V: TRBV4-3; CDR3: CASSQGGGGATDTQYF; DNA: TGCGCCAGCAGCCAAGGGGGCGGGGGGGCTACAGATACGCAGTATTTT